The clone carrying this TCR beta chain was counted only a few times. The antigen is not known. As to time point: week 47, end of study. Doses of 300 ug of mutant IDH1 20-mer peptide were given with topical imiquimod. This entry comes from a study of a mutant IDH1 vaccine in newly diagnosed glioma. Study in general: In the visit schedule, V12 fell in week 35, while V13 fell in week 47.

Some clones are missing from TCRdb's copy, which holds only in-frame ones; the method was immunoSEQ multiplex PCR. Found here are 45,000 to 65,000 clones, 65% of them singletons; the top ten hold about 5%. V shed 2 bases and J shed 8 bases, with 13 bases lying between them. CDR1 is MNHNS and CDR2 is SASEGT in the germline V gene. The CDR3 is 15 amino acids. General study points: There seemed to be no relation between pseudoprogression and changes in top peripheral T cell clonotypes.

The sample consisted of peripheral blood mononuclear cells (PBMCs), taken from a glioma patient whose treatment included an IDH1 peptide vaccine. The genes are TRBV6-1 and TRBJ1-6; D is perhaps TRBD1 (6 bases). The sequence came from a man aged 35 to 55 with glioma. Some clones in this sample may be carry-over from other donors' samples. Here the CDR3 DNA reads TGTGCCAGCAGTGAATTAGGGGGGCTGGATTCACCCCTCCACTTT. It translates to CASSELGGLDSPLHF.